Listed below are T cell receptor beta chains from one sample, sequenced in a study of shared clonotypes between healthy human individuals. Here immunoSEQ multiplex PCR was the method, and the copy in TCRdb shows in-frame clones only, minus some. Here the sample spans about 2 million clones, over 85% being singletons. Sequencing was carried out using naive CD8+ T cells sorted from blood. These receptor sequences come from a man between 18 and 35 years old in good health. Each CDR3 is given without its conserved first and last residue. Each record gives: D gene, J gene, V gene, CDR3 protein. D genes are given only for firm matches.

D gene: -
J gene: TRBJ2-5
V gene: TRBV6-5
CDR3 protein: ASSYPGQRETQY

D gene: -
J gene: TRBJ2-7
V gene: TRBV6-1
CDR3 protein: ASLTQGWDEQY

D gene: -
J gene: TRBJ2-7
V gene: TRBV19
CDR3 protein: ASSLGNPDYEQY

D gene: TRBD1
J gene: TRBJ2-3
V gene: TRBV27
CDR3 protein: ASSPRTGGGDTQY

D gene: -
J gene: TRBJ2-5
V gene: TRBV11-2
CDR3 protein: ASSFSQETQY

D gene: -
J gene: TRBJ2-5
V gene: TRBV5-6
CDR3 protein: ASSLEGLETQY

D gene: -
J gene: TRBJ2-7
V gene: TRBV13
CDR3 protein: ASSLGGYSSYEQY

D gene: -
J gene: TRBJ2-1
V gene: TRBV5-1
CDR3 protein: ASSLYLEYNSYNEQF

D gene: -
J gene: TRBJ2-1
V gene: TRBV5-4
CDR3 protein: ASSLSGNEQF

D gene: -
J gene: TRBJ1-2
V gene: TRBV11-2
CDR3 protein: ASSFGGPTGYT

D gene: -
J gene: TRBJ2-5
V gene: TRBV7-3
CDR3 protein: ASSLGLGQETQY

D gene: -
J gene: TRBJ2-7
V gene: TRBV5-6
CDR3 protein: VSSFPGGEQY

D gene: -
J gene: TRBJ2-7
V gene: TRBV7-9
CDR3 protein: ASSPEYIRGQY

D gene: -
J gene: TRBJ2-2
V gene: TRBV7-8
CDR3 protein: ASSPGVAGELF

D gene: TRBD1
J gene: TRBJ1-5
V gene: TRBV27
CDR3 protein: ASSLFGTGVQPQH

D gene: -
J gene: TRBJ1-1
V gene: TRBV7-2
CDR3 protein: ASSLGKTRNTEAF

D gene: -
J gene: TRBJ2-3
V gene: TRBV7-9
CDR3 protein: ASSSFGTESTDTQY

D gene: TRBD1
J gene: TRBJ1-5
V gene: TRBV27
CDR3 protein: ASSLGRGYNQPQH

D gene: -
J gene: TRBJ2-1
V gene: TRBV19
CDR3 protein: ASLGGSYNEQF

D gene: -
J gene: TRBJ2-5
V gene: TRBV27
CDR3 protein: ASSPRGWETQY

D gene: -
J gene: TRBJ2-1
V gene: TRBV27
CDR3 protein: ASGWRYNEQF

D gene: -
J gene: TRBJ1-2
V gene: TRBV21-1
CDR3 protein: ASSKNPGQPYGYT

D gene: -
J gene: TRBJ2-1
V gene: TRBV11-2
CDR3 protein: ASSLVARSVNEQF

D gene: -
J gene: TRBJ2-1
V gene: TRBV29-1
CDR3 protein: SVEENRGNDEQF

D gene: -
J gene: TRBJ1-1
V gene: TRBV7-2
CDR3 protein: ASSEWDTEAF

D gene: TRBD1
J gene: TRBJ2-5
V gene: TRBV27
CDR3 protein: ASRRDRGRETQY

D gene: -
J gene: TRBJ2-7
V gene: TRBV9
CDR3 protein: ASSVGQSSYEQY

D gene: TRBD2
J gene: TRBJ2-5
V gene: TRBV6-5
CDR3 protein: ASSYDAGGPETQY

D gene: -
J gene: TRBJ1-2
V gene: TRBV5-6
CDR3 protein: ASSLDREIYYGYT

D gene: -
J gene: TRBJ2-7
V gene: TRBV2
CDR3 protein: ASSERLASYEQY

D gene: -
J gene: TRBJ2-5
V gene: TRBV27
CDR3 protein: ASSWFASDETQY

D gene: TRBD1
J gene: TRBJ1-2
V gene: TRBV28
CDR3 protein: ASSWDRAYGYT

D gene: TRBD1
J gene: TRBJ2-7
V gene: TRBV9
CDR3 protein: ASSAGQGTYEQY

D gene: -
J gene: TRBJ1-1
V gene: TRBV27
CDR3 protein: ASSLVPGFYSMNTEAF

D gene: -
J gene: TRBJ1-3
V gene: TRBV18
CDR3 protein: ASSPNRGQISGNTIY

D gene: TRBD2
J gene: TRBJ2-5
V gene: TRBV6-5
CDR3 protein: ASRTSGGAETQY

D gene: TRBD1
J gene: TRBJ1-5
V gene: TRBV30
CDR3 protein: AWSSGQGRNQPQH

D gene: TRBD2
J gene: TRBJ2-1
V gene: TRBV5-1
CDR3 protein: ASRGGKDEQF